A single sample gave rise to the 26 T cell receptor beta chains below, sequenced in a study of T cell responses to AZD1222 COVID-19 vaccine. Measured with immunoSEQ multiplex PCR; TCRdb has only the in-frame clones, and not every one. The profile covers around 90,000 clones, with 70% to 90% appearing a single time and 6.3% taken by the ten largest. Sequences were derived from peripheral blood, sampled on day 0 of AZD1222 vaccination. These receptors were collected from an adult in good health.

This chain uses TRBV7-9 with TRBJ2-5; 8 nucleotides line up with TRBD1. This CDR3 is built from 13 residues. Germline CDR1 SEHNR, CDR2 FQNEAQ (reference sequence). V shed 5 bases, J shed 6 bases, and the junction held 5 bases outside the gene matches. The CDR3 here is CASSPRTGQTQYF. CDR3 sequence (DNA): TGTGCCAGCAGCCCACGGACAGGGCAGACCCAGTACTTC.

CDR3: CVTSGLAGVEQYF. The CDR3 nucleotides are TGTGTTACGTCCGGGCTAGCGGGAGTTGAGCAGTACTTC. This chain links TRBV6-5 with TRBJ2-7; 10 bases align to TRBD2. Germline V lookup: CDR1 MNHEY, CDR2 SVGAGI. The CDR3 runs 13 residues.

The J gene is TRBJ2-2, the V gene TRBV5-6; TRBD2 matches at 13 bases. Germline V gives CDR1 SGHDT, CDR2 YYEEEE. This CDR3 contains 17 residues. J lost 3 bases, V lost 5 bases, and 7 bases had no gene match. CDR3 coding DNA: TGTGCCAGCAGTCTCGGACTAGCGGGAGAGGACACCGGGGAGCTGTTTTTT. Residues: CASSLGLAGEDTGELFF.

The chain carries TRBV6-5 and TRBJ1-2; D gene unclear. Germline values: CDR1 MNHEY, CDR2 SVGAGI. The CDR3 sequence is 14 residues long. V shed 7 bases and J shed 1 base, with 13 bases lying between them. The DNA of the CDR3 is TGTGCCAGCATCCCCCCGACCCTTAACTATGGCTACACCTTC. This encodes CASIPPTLNYGYTF.

The CDR3 region is CASSTGTGGEQYF. The CDR3 nucleotides are TGTGCCAGTAGTACCGGGACAGGTGGTGAGCAGTACTTC. The rearrangement joins TRBV19 to TRBJ2-7, with 8 nucleotides matching TRBD1. The CDR3 has 13 residues. With V trimmed by 4 bases and J by 7 bases, 6 bases remained unmatched. The germline V gene has CDR1 LNHDA and CDR2 SQIVND (reference sequence).

The rearrangement joins TRBV18 to TRBJ2-7, with D tentatively TRBD2 (6 bases). The CDR3 is 14 residues long. Between the trimmed V and J ends, which lost 3 bases and 0 bases, there was a span of 9 bases. Germline V CDR1 and CDR2: KGHSH, LQKENI. CDR3 coding DNA: TGTGCCAGCTCACCGAGCGGGCCCTCCTACGAGCAGTACTTC. Amino acids: CASSPSGPSYEQYF.

The V gene is TRBV5-6, the J gene TRBJ2-7; TRBD2 aligns across 7 bases. With 3 bases clipped from V and 4 bases from J, the junction kept 10 bases outside the gene matches. CDR1 is SGHDT, CDR2 YYEEEE, per germline. The CDR3 is made up of 15 amino acids. The CDR3 spells CASSSAGTTGYEQYF. CDR3 coding DNA: TGTGCCAGCAGCTCCGCCGGGACTACGGGTTACGAGCAGTACTTC.

The gene calls are TRBV24-1 and TRBJ2-2; 7 bases line up with TRBD1. The CDR3 contains 15 residues. Germline-derived CDR1 and CDR2 are KGHDR and SFDVKD. The trim removed 8 bases at V and 2 bases at J, leaving 7 bases unmatched. The CDR3 DNA sequence: TGTGCCACCAAACCGGGACAGACAAACACCGGGGAGCTGTTTTTT. It yields the protein CATKPGQTNTGELFF.

The rearrangement joins TRBV7-9 to TRBJ1-2, with TRBD1 matching over 7 bases. This CDR3 has 13 amino acids. Germline V gene lookup returns CDR1 SEHNR and CDR2 FQNEAQ (reference sequence). Germline trimming cut 5 bases from V and 2 bases from J; bases unmatched to any gene: 2. The CDR3 DNA is TGTGCCAGCAGCAAGGGACAGAACTATGGCTACACCTTC. Residues: CASSKGQNYGYTF.

The J gene is TRBJ1-2, the V gene TRBV27; no firm D call. There are 15 residues in the CDR3. V lost 1 base to trimming and J lost 0 bases, with 9 bases between them. Germline values: CDR1 MNHEY, CDR2 SMNVEV (reference sequence). This CDR3 is CASSLLGTTNYGYTF. CDR3 DNA: TGTGCCAGCAGTTTATTGGGCACCACTAACTATGGCTACACCTTC.

This clone was seen only once. The gene calls are TRBV11-3 and TRBJ2-1; D is uncertain. CDR3 length equals 13 residues. CDR1 is SGHNT and CDR2 is YENEEA in the germline V gene. V lost 5 bases and J 4 bases, leaving 9 bases between the germline ends. This chain's CDR3 is CASSPRGYNEQFF. CDR3 DNA sequence: TGTGCCAGCAGCCCCCGTGGGTACAATGAGCAGTTCTTC.

This chain uses TRBV4-1 with TRBJ2-1; 12 positions agree with TRBD2. With 1 base clipped from V and 8 bases from J, the junction kept 12 bases outside the gene matches. The CDR3 is made up of 18 amino acids. CDR1 is MGHRA and CDR2 is YSYEKL in the germline V gene. The DNA of the CDR3 is TGCGCCAGCAGCCAAGGTCGACTAGCGGGGGCCCAGGTCCATGAGCAGTTCTTC. Its translation: CASSQGRLAGAQVHEQFF.

J is TRBJ1-2 and V is TRBV29-1; D is undetermined. Germline values: CDR1 SQVTM, CDR2 ANQGSEA. The CDR3 extends over 14 amino acids. V was trimmed by 1 base and J by 3 bases, leaving 12 bases between them. Here the CDR3 reads CSVEGEGWDYGYTF. CDR3 nucleotides: TGCAGCGTTGAAGGAGAGGGATGGGACTATGGCTACACCTTC.

This chain connects TRBV18 to TRBJ2-1; D remains ambiguous. V lost 4 bases and J 8 bases, leaving 9 bases between the germline ends. CDR3 size: 12 residues. The germline gives CDR1 KGHSH, CDR2 LQKENI. Written as DNA, the CDR3 is TGTGCCAGCTCACACGGTTATCATGAGCAGTTCTTC. This gives the protein CASSHGYHEQFF.

The gene calls are TRBV7-2 and TRBJ1-3; a weak D match, TRBD1 (6 bases). This CDR3 has 15 residues. The ends were cut back, 3 bases at V and 0 bases at J, with 9 bases in the middle. CDR1 SGHTA and CDR2 FQGNSA come from the germline V gene. The CDR3 is CASSLGGPSGNTIYF. CDR3 nucleotide sequence: TGTGCCAGCAGCTTGGGGGGCCCCTCTGGAAACACCATATATTTT.

The gene calls are TRBV6-5 and TRBJ2-1, with D possibly being TRBD2 (6 bases). Germline V lookup: CDR1 MNHEY, CDR2 SVGAGI. V was shortened by 8 bases and J by 8 bases, with 19 bases between the two germline ends. The CDR3 covers 14 residues. Here the CDR3 DNA reads TGTGCCAGCTCCGAATTGGGGGGTTCGGATGAGCAGTTCTTC. As protein: CASSELGGSDEQFF.

The chain employs TRBV11-2 and TRBJ2-2; D possibly corresponds to TRBD2 (6 bases). V was cut by 8 bases and J by 0 bases, with 13 bases left in between. Germline V gene lookup returns CDR1 SGHAT and CDR2 FQNNGV. The CDR3 spans 15 residues. The CDR3 loop is CASRETLANTGELFF. The CDR3 nucleotides are TGTGCCAGCCGGGAGACCCTGGCGAACACCGGGGAGCTGTTTTTT.

The chain couples TRBV5-8 to TRBJ2-3, with D perhaps TRBD2 (6 bases). Germline V gives CDR1 SGHTS, CDR2 YDEGEE. The V end lost 0 bases, the J end lost 1 base, and 15 bases lay between the germline ends. The CDR3 is 17 residues long. CDR3 sequence (DNA): TGTGCCAGCAGCTTGGCCTTACGGAGGGGTGGCACAGATACGCAGTATTTT. Protein: CASSLALRRGGTDTQYF.

V usage is TRBV7-8 and J usage is TRBJ1-6; 7 nucleotides line up with TRBD1. The CDR3 totals 18 residues. J was trimmed by 6 bases and V by 0 bases; bases with no gene match: 11. Germline V CDR1 and CDR2: SGHVS, FQNEAQ. DNA of the CDR3: TGTGCCAGCAGCTTAGCCTTAAACCCGACAGGGAGTAATTCACCCCTCCACTTT. This encodes CASSLALNPTGSNSPLHF.

The DNA for the CDR3 is TGCGCCAGCAGCCGGGGGGATACTAATGAAAAACTGTTTTTT. It yields the protein CASSRGDTNEKLFF. The J gene is TRBJ1-4, the V gene TRBV5-1, with D perhaps TRBD1 (5 bases). Trimming left V 4 bases short and J 2 bases short, with 9 bases between. Germline CDR1 and CDR2: SGHRS and YFSETQ. The CDR3 contains 14 residues. The full variable domain, rest sourced from reference TRBV5-1 and TRBJ1-4, is KAGVTQTPRYLIKTRGQQVTLSCSPISGHRSVSWYQQTPGQGLQFLFEYFSETQRNKGNFPGRFSGRQFSNSRSEMNVSTLELGDSALYLCASSRGDTNEKLFFGSGTQLSVL.

The J gene is TRBJ1-1, the V gene TRBV11-2; the D gene is possibly TRBD1 (6 bases). The ends were cut back, 4 bases at V and 1 base at J, with 7 bases in the middle. The CDR3 runs 13 residues. CDR1 is SGHAT and CDR2 is FQNNGV in the germline V gene. Written as DNA, the CDR3 is TGTGCCAGCAGCTACAGGGAGAACACTGAAGCTTTCTTT. Its translation is CASSYRENTEAFF.

The chain employs TRBV30 and TRBJ2-1; 9 bases align to TRBD1. Germline assignment: CDR1 GTSNPN and CDR2 SVGIG (reference sequence). With 8 bases clipped from V and 2 bases from J, the junction kept 10 bases outside the gene matches. This CDR3 has 15 residues. CDR3 sequence reads: CAGWDRVRTYNEQFF. The CDR3 DNA reads as TGTGCCGGTTGGGACAGGGTCCGAACCTACAATGAGCAGTTCTTC.

The J gene is TRBJ2-3, the V gene TRBV7-8, with a possible D match to TRBD2 (6 bases). Germline V gene lookup returns CDR1 SGHVS and CDR2 FQNEAQ. Trimming pared 3 bases from V and 4 bases from J, leaving 11 bases between. The CDR3 sequence is 14 residues long. The CDR3 region is CASSLIGRPDTQYF. The CDR3 DNA follows: TGTGCCAGCAGCTTGATCGGGAGACCAGATACGCAGTATTTT.

The genes are TRBV7-9 and TRBJ1-6; D gene uncertain. V was shortened by 5 bases and J by 6 bases, with 8 bases between the two germline ends. Germline CDR1 and CDR2: SEHNR and FQNEAQ (reference sequence). This CDR3 is 13 amino acids long. CDR3 coding DNA: TGTGCCAGCAGCCGGGAAGCTAATTCACCCCTCCACTTT. This gives the protein CASSREANSPLHF.

This chain joins TRBV9 and TRBJ2-1; TRBD2 agrees at 7 bases. V dropped 0 bases and J dropped 5; count of bases not matched to a gene: 5. Germline CDR1 and CDR2: SGDLS and YYNGEE. The length of the CDR3 is 15 residues. The CDR3 is CASSVGGSINNEQFF. CDR3 DNA sequence: TGTGCCAGCAGCGTAGGCGGGAGTATCAACAATGAGCAGTTCTTC.

V is TRBV4-3 and J is TRBJ1-2; the D gene is possibly TRBD1 (6 bases). Trimming removed 0 bases at V and 13 bases at J, with 18 bases between. The CDR3 covers 14 residues. Germline CDR1 and CDR2: LGHNA and YSLEER. CDR3 protein: CASSQEDGGTLVTF. Written as DNA, the CDR3 is TGCGCCAGCAGCCAAGAGGACGGGGGCACCTTGGTCACCTTC.